A single sample gave rise to the 28 T cell receptor beta chains below, sequenced in a study of response to subunit inactivated influenza vaccine (dated by TCRdb to between 2018 and 2020). The library was prepared using RT-PCR. TCRdb shows the sequencer as Illumina HiSeq 2500. TCRdb reran the public reads through fastp at Q25 and MiXCR, keeping productive beta chains. Identical CDR3 protein sequences are pooled into one entry, listed with their most common genes and DNA. The sample includes 500,000 to 750,000 distinct CDR3 sequences, with 12% to 15% observed a single time. 8.5% to 14% of the sample lies in the top ten. Sequenced material: PBMCs from blood, taken approximately 13 days after vaccination. The receptors were sampled from a man in his fifties or sixties who received an inactivated influenza vaccine. Donor details come from another sample of the same person, matched by shared clones.

This clonotype was recorded at least ten times. This chain links TRBV6-5 with TRBJ2-7; 9 positions agree with TRBD1. After removal of 2 bases from V and 7 bases from J, the junction contained 9 bases not matched to a gene. This CDR3 is 15 amino acids long. Germline CDR1 reads MNHEY; CDR2 reads SVGAGI. The CDR3, as DNA: TGTGCCAGCAGTTACCTCTTACAGGGGGCGACTGAGCAGTACTTC. It specifies CASSYLLQGATEQYF.

This rearrangement joins TRBV6-2 or TRBV6-3 to TRBJ2-5; 7 bases agree with TRBD1. The CDR3 is 13 residues long. Germline assignment: CDR1 MNHEY and CDR2 SVGEGT. With V trimmed by 2 bases and J by 5 bases, 2 bases remained unmatched. The CDR3 DNA reads as TGTGCCAGCAGTTACCCGGACAGGGAGACCCAGTACTTC. Amino acids: CASSYPDRETQYF.

The sample holds many counts of this clonotype. This chain's CDR3 is CASSFIGADTQYF. The CDR3, as DNA: TGTGCCAGCAGTTTCATAGGGGCAGATACGCAGTATTTT. The V gene is TRBV6-5, the J gene TRBJ2-3, with D perhaps TRBD1 (5 bases). V lost 4 bases and J lost 4, with 9 bases in between. Germline V lookup: CDR1 MNHEY, CDR2 SVGAGI. This CDR3 has 13 amino acids.

Only a few counts were recorded for this clonotype. This chain joins TRBV29-1 and TRBJ2-7, with TRBD1 as a possible D gene (5 bases). V shed 7 bases and J shed 3 bases, with 10 bases lying between them. This CDR3 comprises 11 residues. Germline CDR1 is SQVTM and CDR2 is ANQGSEA. CDR3 region: CSGGDSYEQYF. CDR3 nucleotide sequence: TGCAGCGGGGGTGACAGCTACGAGCAGTACTTC.

This clonotype was seen once. This rearrangement joins TRBV6-1 to TRBJ2-1; TRBD2 matches at 7 bases. In germline, CDR1 is MNHNS, CDR2 SASEGT. J was trimmed by 0 bases and V by 5 bases; bases with no gene match: 7. The length of the CDR3 is 16 residues. CDR3 sequence: CASSRLAHSSYNEQFF. The CDR3 region has the DNA TGTGCCAGCAGTAGACTAGCCCATAGCTCCTACAATGAGCAGTTCTTC.

There are a few counts of this clonotype. This sequence joins TRBV7-2 and TRBJ1-5; D call uncertain. Germline V lookup: CDR1 SGHTA, CDR2 FQGNSA. Deletions cut 1 base from V and 6 bases from J, with 13 bases between. The CDR3 is made up of 15 amino acids. Here the CDR3 DNA reads TGTGCCAGCAGCTTAGATAGTAGGCGCAGTCAGCCCCAGCATTTT. It yields the protein CASSLDSRRSQPQHF.

This clonotype turned up a few times. CDR3 in amino acids: CATSRDRLSGNNEQFF. CDR3 coding DNA: TGTGCCACCAGCAGAGATCGTCTAAGCGGTAACAATGAGCAGTTCTTC. The chain joins TRBV15 to TRBJ2-1, with a weak D call TRBD2 (5 bases). Germline V gene data show CDR1 as LNHNV and CDR2 as YYDKDF (reference sequence). V shed 0 bases and J shed 5 bases, with 14 bases lying between them. The CDR3 covers 16 residues.

The gene calls are TRBV2 and TRBJ2-3; D call uncertain. The germline gives CDR1 SNHLY, CDR2 FYNNEI. This CDR3 is built from 14 residues. Trimming left V 3 bases short and J 0 bases short, with 7 bases between. Written as DNA, the CDR3 is TGTGCCAGCAGTGAGGCGGAGAGCACAGATACGCAGTATTTT. Protein product: CASSEAESTDTQYF. Full variable domain (missing parts from reference TRBV2 and TRBJ2-3): EPEVTQTPSHQVTQMGQEVILRCVPISNHLYFYWYRQILGQKVEFLVSFYNNEISEKSEIFDDQFSVERPDGSNFTLKIRSTKLEDSAMYFCASSEAESTDTQYFGPGTRLTVL.

This rearrangement joins TRBV2 to TRBJ2-1; no reliable D call. Trimming removed 3 bases from V and 6 bases from J, with 6 bases in between. This CDR3 has 12 residues. Germline CDR1 and CDR2: SNHLY and FYNNEI. Written as DNA, the CDR3 is TGTGCCAGCAGTGAGGGTTCCAATGAGCAGTTCTTC. This encodes CASSEGSNEQFF.

The chain couples TRBV7-9 to TRBJ2-1; D perhaps matches TRBD1 (6 bases). CDR3 length: 15 amino acids. The germline V and J ends were trimmed by 1 base and 5 bases, with 12 bases remaining between them. From germline, CDR1 is SEHNR and CDR2 FQNEAQ (reference sequence). The CDR3 coding sequence is TGTGCCAGCAGCTTAGTGGGGACACATGACAATGAGCAGTTCTTC. It encodes CASSLVGTHDNEQFF.

A few counts support this clonotype. The rearrangement uses TRBV7-3 and TRBJ1-1; TRBD1 matches at 8 bases. The CDR3 extends over 13 amino acids. Germline trimming cut 5 bases from V and 4 bases from J; bases unmatched to any gene: 3. Germline V gene data show CDR1 as SGHTA and CDR2 as FQGTGA. The CDR3 nucleotides read TGTGCCAGCAGCAAACAGGGGGGCACTGAAGCTTTCTTT. It specifies CASSKQGGTEAFF.

The V gene is TRBV4-3, the J gene TRBJ2-2; D uncertain. This CDR3 has 17 residues. Trimming left V 0 bases short and J 2 bases short, with 13 bases between. Germline V gene sequence: CDR1 LGHNA, CDR2 YSLEER. CDR3 DNA: TGCGCCAGCAGCCAAGAATGGAGTCCAGCCAACACCGGGGAGCTGTTTTTT. Its translation is CASSQEWSPANTGELFF.

The chain employs TRBV7-2 and TRBJ1-5; D unclear. Trimming removed 3 bases from V and 4 bases from J, with 16 bases in between. CDR1 is SGHTA and CDR2 is FQGNSA in the germline V gene. CDR3 size: 16 residues. CDR3 in amino acids: CASSLMDGGRNQPQHF. The CDR3 nucleotides are TGTGCCAGCAGCTTGATGGACGGAGGTAGGAATCAGCCCCAGCATTTT.

In DNA form, the CDR3 reads TGTGCCAGCAGCCCTTGGGACAGGGGAAAGGGCGGCTCCTACAATGAGCAGTTCTTC. Its translation is CASSPWDRGKGGSYNEQFF. This chain connects TRBV9 to TRBJ2-1, with 10 nucleotides matching TRBD1. J gave up 0 bases and V 4 bases, and 13 bases lay outside the gene matches. The CDR3 totals 19 residues. CDR1 and CDR2 (germline): SGDLS, YYNGEE.

This rearrangement joins TRBV9 to TRBJ1-4; 8 positions match TRBD1. V lost 3 bases to trimming and J lost 11 bases; unmatched junction nucleotides: 9. The germline V gene encodes CDR1 SGDLS and CDR2 YYNGEE. The CDR3 runs 14 residues. In DNA, the CDR3 is TGTGCCAGCAGCGCTACAGGGGGTATGGGTAAACTGTTTTTT. Translating it yields CASSATGGMGKLFF.

This clonotype came up a few times. J is TRBJ1-2 and V is TRBV20-1; no clear D. This CDR3 has 13 residues. Germline V gene data show CDR1 as DFQATT and CDR2 as SNEGSKA (reference sequence). V was shortened by 4 bases and J by 6 bases, with 15 bases between the two germline ends. The CDR3 spells CSATRTLSDGYTF. DNA of the CDR3: TGCAGTGCTACCCGGACCCTATCGGATGGCTACACCTTC.

V usage is TRBV28 and J usage is TRBJ1-6; maybe TRBD1 (5 bases). This CDR3 comprises 15 residues. CDR1 and CDR2 (germline): MDHEN, SYDVKM. The V and J ends lost 2 bases and 6 bases respectively, with 11 bases between them. CDR3 residues: CASSLAMGLNSPLHF. The CDR3 nucleotides are TGTGCCAGCAGTTTAGCCATGGGGCTTAATTCACCCCTCCACTTT.

This clonotype was observed a handful of times. The chain has TRBV7-2 and TRBJ2-1; 7 bases map to TRBD2. The V segment lost 4 bases and the J segment 4 bases; nucleotides outside the gene matches: 10. Germline CDR1 reads SGHTA; CDR2 reads FQGNSA. The CDR3 extends over 16 amino acids. CDR3 loop: CASSSAGTTQYNEQFF. As DNA, the CDR3 is TGTGCCAGCAGCTCCGCCGGGACTACACAGTACAATGAGCAGTTCTTC. Complete variable domain (other parts from reference TRBV7-2 and TRBJ2-1): GAGVSQSPSNKVTEKGKDVELRCDPISGHTALYWYRQSLGQGLEFLIYFQGNSAPDKSGLPSDRFSAERTGGSVSTLTIQRTQQEDSAVYLCASSSAGTTQYNEQFFGPGTRLTVL.

At least ten counts were recorded for this clonotype. The chain uses TRBV20-1 and TRBJ1-3; no definite D call. Trimming took 0 bases from V and 3 from J, leaving 9 bases between them. This CDR3 has 14 residues. CDR1 and CDR2 from the germline V gene are DFQATT and SNEGSKA (reference sequence). The CDR3 spells CSARDYGLGNTIYF. The CDR3 DNA is TGCAGTGCTAGAGATTACGGACTTGGAAACACCATATATTTT.

This clonotype has only a few counts. The gene calls are TRBV20-1 and TRBJ2-7; TRBD2 matches at 11 bases. This CDR3 spans 15 amino acids. Germline V lookup: CDR1 DFQATT, CDR2 SNEGSKA (reference sequence). V shed 3 bases, J shed 7 bases, and the junction held 11 bases outside the gene matches. DNA of the CDR3: TGCAGTGCTAGTTCCCGTAGCGGGAGGGCTCTTGAGCAGTACTTC. Translating gives CSASSRSGRALEQYF.

In its sample, this clonotype was seen a few times. The genes are TRBV20-1 and TRBJ2-7, with 7 bases lining up with TRBD2. Looked up from germline, CDR1 is DFQATT and CDR2 is SNEGSKA (reference sequence). This CDR3 contains 14 residues. Germline trimming cut 3 bases from V and 0 bases from J; bases unmatched to any gene: 5. Here the CDR3 reads CSASQGGSSYEQYF. In DNA, the CDR3 is TGCAGTGCTAGTCAGGGAGGGAGCTCCTACGAGCAGTACTTC.

The sample holds a few counts of this clonotype. This chain joins TRBV20-1 and TRBJ2-5; 13 nucleotides match TRBD2. Germline CDR1 reads DFQATT; CDR2 reads SNEGSKA (reference sequence). This CDR3 region has 14 residues. The ends lost 6 bases at V and 7 bases at J; junction bases unmatched: 8. CDR3 sequence reads: CSAQPGTSGTTQYF. The CDR3 coding sequence is TGCAGTGCCCAACCGGGGACTAGCGGGACGACCCAGTACTTC.

This clonotype was seen repeatedly, ten times or more. The chain has TRBV6-5 and TRBJ2-1, with D possibly matching TRBD2 (5 bases). The V end lost 2 bases, the J end lost 3 bases, and 8 bases lay between the germline ends. This CDR3 has 14 residues. Germline lookup yields CDR1 MNHEY and CDR2 SVGAGI. CDR3 DNA sequence: TGTGCCAGCAGTTACGACGGGGACTACAATGAGCAGTTCTTC. Translated: CASSYDGDYNEQFF.

This chain connects TRBV10-2 to TRBJ2-7; 8 nucleotides agree with TRBD2. With 1 base clipped from V and 4 bases from J, the junction kept 6 bases outside the gene matches. Germline CDR1 reads WSHSY; CDR2 reads SAAADI. CDR3 size: 15 residues. For the CDR3, the DNA is TGCGCCAGCAGTGAGTTGAGCGGGAGTGGTTACGAGCAGTACTTC. Translating it yields CASSELSGSGYEQYF.

A few counts support this clonotype. This chain joins TRBV10-3 and TRBJ2-1; 9 positions match TRBD2. With 5 bases clipped from V and 6 bases from J, the junction kept 5 bases outside the gene matches. There are 14 residues in the CDR3. Germline values: CDR1 ENHRY, CDR2 SYGVKD. The DNA for the CDR3 is TGTGCCATCAGTAGCGGGAGGAGCCGCAATGAGCAGTTCTTC. It codes for CAISSGRSRNEQFF.

The gene calls are TRBV7-6 and TRBJ2-3, with 14 positions matching TRBD2. The J segment lost 1 base and the V segment lost 5 bases, leaving 2 bases of the junction unmatched. The CDR3 is 16 residues long. Germline CDR1 and CDR2: SGHVS and FNYEAQ. CDR3 sequence: CASSAGLAGGTDTQYF. DNA of the CDR3: TGTGCCAGCAGCGCGGGACTAGCGGGAGGCACAGATACGCAGTATTTT.

This clonotype was found a few times. The rearrangement uses TRBV30 and TRBJ1-2, with TRBD1 matching 7 bases. CDR3 length: 13 residues. V trimming: 1 base; J trimming: 4 bases; junction bases outside the gene matches: 3. Germline lookup yields CDR1 GTSNPN and CDR2 SVGIG (reference sequence). The CDR3 sequence: CAWSDRGAYGYTF. The DNA for the CDR3 is TGTGCCTGGAGTGACAGGGGAGCCTATGGCTACACCTTC.

The chain recombines TRBV12-3 or TRBV12-4 with TRBJ1-4; the match to TRBD1 covers 10 bases. The V segment lost 6 bases and the J segment 3 bases; nucleotides outside the gene matches: 7. This CDR3 region has 16 residues. CDR3 sequence reads: CASSRTGGLANEKLFF. CDR3 in DNA: TGTGCCAGCAGCAGGACAGGGGGGTTGGCTAATGAAAAACTGTTTTTT.